Given below is one TCR beta chain in context. Its antigen is undetermined. This sample was taken from a study of blood T cells in healthy people across ages. Whole-study results and caveats: One million T cells yielded diversity estimates that were considered underestimates.

A sample-barcoded 5' primer and a J-beta primer mix were used in a second PCR of roughly 7 to 11 cycles. Sequencing yielded, for each sample, at least 3 million paired-end reads carrying CDR3. One entry per CDR3 protein, called by TCRdb with MiXCR from the 5' RACE reads. Among about 1.8 million distinct CDR3 sequences listed, less than 50% were seen once. V was clipped by 2 bases and J by 6 bases, with 8 bases between them. The CDR3 contains 13 residues. Germline V gene data show CDR1 as SEHNR and CDR2 as FQNEAQ (reference sequence). Per sample, no less than 6 micrograms of total RNA were extracted. The sample comprised blood. The chain is built from TRBV7-9 and TRBJ2-1; D unresolved. The origin of this receptor is a woman in her 40s in good health. CDR3 residues: CASSLNTGNEQFF. In DNA form, the CDR3 reads TGTGCCAGCAGCTTAAATACGGGCAATGAGCAGTTCTTC.